This T cell receptor (beta chain) was sequenced during a study of blood T cell repertoires in COVID-19 (TCRdb year 2020). Broadly, across the study: Collaborator samples came from the United States, Italy and Spain and covered acute and convalescent phases of COVID-19. The prospective study material was composed of cDNA or gDNA derived from T cells, B-cell-depleted T cells, or PBMCs. Deeply sampled blood TCRbeta repertoires from subjects exposed to, actively infected with, or recovered from COVID-19 were included in the dataset. The repertoires were released in a freely available public database meant as a resource for research on the immune response to SARS-CoV-2. Samples came from the ongoing ImmuneRACE study (first 160 participants) plus 1,254 subjects from 6 global collaborators. The sample metadata nearly always contained a de-identified subject ID, COVID-19 status, age in years and sex. Where available, HLA class I and class II types were taken from metadata supplied by the sample provider and were not determined by assay-based typing. What the work shows at the level of the full study, not this receptor alone: The quantity of clinical and demographic metadata differed by source and by participant and was supplied without curation.

Taken from cysteine to phenylalanine, the CDR3 has 20 residues. Only the CDR3 part of the read is kept: 60 bases, read in frame from the first base. CDR1 and CDR2 are drawn from the germline V gene: SGDLS, YYNGEE. The germline V and J ends show losses of 4 bases and 0 bases respectively, and no gene match explains 17 bases of the junction. Whole blood was collected in K2EDTA tubes by collaborating institutions according to the institutions' own protocols. For TCRbeta analysis, collaborators shipped samples as frozen whole blood, isolated PBMCs, or DNA extracted from either of those sample types. TCRbeta CDR3 regions were amplified from genomic DNA by means of the immunoSEQ Assay, a bias-controlled multiplex PCR. For the original study's pipeline: Nucleated cell counts per sample were estimated from amplification of reference gene primers within the assay. Sequence reads were collapsed and filtered to measure the absolute abundance of every unique TCRbeta CDR3 rearrangement. For each sample, productive Simpson clonality was calculated as the square root of Simpson's diversity index over productive rearrangements. Drawn from immuneACCESS, this table holds only the in-frame rearrangements with V and J called that TCRdb kept. Clones are partly lost; checked studies trace under half to an unresolved V gene and leave the rest unexplained. V and J calls and clone size come straight from that table; D and trimming were deduced from the DNA. The sample profile shows around 150,000 clones; 90% of them were found once. Over 15% of the sample belongs to the ten largest clones.

Worth noting for this clone: What antigen it recognizes has not been identified. No qualities accompany the bases; no much larger clone lies one base away.

The chain employs TRBV9 and TRBJ1-3; 9 of the junction bases match TRBD1. The sequenced sample consisted of peripheral blood. The TCR comes from a man aged 55 to 70 with active or convalescent COVID-19. The DNA is TGTGCCAGCAGCCTCACGATGGGACTACAGGGACAGGGCTCTGGAAACACCATATATTTT. This is translated as CASSLTMGLQGQGSGNTIYF.